Listed here is a single T cell receptor beta chain. This sample stems from a study of PD-L1 blockade in urothelial cancer. Study information: Administration of atezolizumab to patients began at some point between 2013 and 2015, at 1,200 mg intravenously every 3 weeks. Samples came from 3 weeks, at the second dose, and 6 weeks into treatment. Peripheral blood specimens exhibited a median yield of about 140,000 T cells.

Indicated time point: pretreatment peripheral blood. Sequencing used immunoSEQ multiplex PCR; TCRdb keeps in-frame clones, though not all of them. The sample includes about 43,000 clones, around 82% of them seen just once. V was shortened by 2 bases and J by 5 bases, with 9 bases between the two germline ends. The germline gives CDR1 SGHAT, CDR2 FQNNGV. The CDR3 is 14 amino acids. The V gene is TRBV11-2, the J gene TRBJ2-2; D is ambiguous. The receptor was derived from a man between 60 and 75 years old with urothelial cancer. Material: PBMCs, obtained around atezolizumab (anti-PD-L1) treatment. The CDR3 sequence is CASSLQSGTGELFF. The CDR3 DNA reads as TGTGCCAGCAGCTTACAATCCGGGACCGGGGAGCTGTTTTTT.